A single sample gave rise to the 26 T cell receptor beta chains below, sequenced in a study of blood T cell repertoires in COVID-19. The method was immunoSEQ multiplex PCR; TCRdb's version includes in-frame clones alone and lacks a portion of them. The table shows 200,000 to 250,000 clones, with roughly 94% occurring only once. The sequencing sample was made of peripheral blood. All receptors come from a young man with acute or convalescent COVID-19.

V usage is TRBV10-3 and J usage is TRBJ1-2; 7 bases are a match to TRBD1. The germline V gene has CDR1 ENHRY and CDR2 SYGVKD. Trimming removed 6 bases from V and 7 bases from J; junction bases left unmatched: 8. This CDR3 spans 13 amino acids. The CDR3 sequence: CAIRTGLLGGYTF. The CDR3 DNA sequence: TGTGCCATCAGGACAGGGTTGTTGGGTGGCTACACCTTC.

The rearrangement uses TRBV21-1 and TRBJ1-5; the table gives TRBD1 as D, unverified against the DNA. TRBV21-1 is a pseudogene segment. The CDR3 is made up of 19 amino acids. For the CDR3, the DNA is TGTGCCAGCAGCTCCCCTAGGGGGCCCCTTAACTATAGCAATCAGCCCCAGCATTTT. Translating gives CASSSPRGPLNYSNQPQHF.

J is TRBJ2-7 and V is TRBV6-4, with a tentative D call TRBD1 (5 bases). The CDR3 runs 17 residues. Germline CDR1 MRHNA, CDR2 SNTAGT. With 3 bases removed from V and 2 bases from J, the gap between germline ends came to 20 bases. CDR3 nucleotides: TGTGCCAGCAGTGATAGCAAAAATGGGATGACAGCCTACGAGCAGTACTTC. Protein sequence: CASSDSKNGMTAYEQYF.

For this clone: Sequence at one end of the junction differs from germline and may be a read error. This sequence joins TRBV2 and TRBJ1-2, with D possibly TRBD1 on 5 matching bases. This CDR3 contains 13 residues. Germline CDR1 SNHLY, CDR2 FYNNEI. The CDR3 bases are TGTGTCAGCAGAGAGAGCAGGGAATTCGGCTACACCTTC. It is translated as CVSRESREFGYTF. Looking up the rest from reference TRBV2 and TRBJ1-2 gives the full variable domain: EPEVTQTPSHQVTQMGQEVILRCVPISNHLYFYWYRQILGQKVEFLVSFYNNEISEKSEIFDDQFSVERPDGSNFTLKIRSTKLEDSAMYFCVSRESREFGYTFGSGTRLTVV.

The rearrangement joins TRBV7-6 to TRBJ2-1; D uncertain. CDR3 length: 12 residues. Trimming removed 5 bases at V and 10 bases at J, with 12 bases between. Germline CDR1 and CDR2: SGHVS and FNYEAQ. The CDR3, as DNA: TGTGCCAGCAGCCCTACCATTCGGGAGCAGTTCTTC. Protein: CASSPTIREQFF.

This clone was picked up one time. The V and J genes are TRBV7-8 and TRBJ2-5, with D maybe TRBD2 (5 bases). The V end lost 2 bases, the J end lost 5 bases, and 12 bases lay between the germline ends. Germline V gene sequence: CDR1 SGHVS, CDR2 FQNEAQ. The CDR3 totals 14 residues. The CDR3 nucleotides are TGTGCCAGCAGCTTATCGCGGGCCAGGGAGACCCAGTACTTC. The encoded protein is CASSLSRARETQYF.

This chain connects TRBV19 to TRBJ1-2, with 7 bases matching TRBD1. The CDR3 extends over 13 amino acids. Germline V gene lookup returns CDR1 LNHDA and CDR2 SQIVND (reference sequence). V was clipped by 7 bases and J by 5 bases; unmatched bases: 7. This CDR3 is CASNAQGKYGYTF. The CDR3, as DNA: TGTGCCAGTAATGCACAGGGGAAATATGGCTACACCTTC.

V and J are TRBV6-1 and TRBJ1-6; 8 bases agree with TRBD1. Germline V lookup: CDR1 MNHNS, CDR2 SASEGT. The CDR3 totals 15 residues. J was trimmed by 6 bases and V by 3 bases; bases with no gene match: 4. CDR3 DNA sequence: TGTGCCAGCAGTGACAGGGGGCGACGTAATTCACCCCTCCACTTT. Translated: CASSDRGRRNSPLHF.

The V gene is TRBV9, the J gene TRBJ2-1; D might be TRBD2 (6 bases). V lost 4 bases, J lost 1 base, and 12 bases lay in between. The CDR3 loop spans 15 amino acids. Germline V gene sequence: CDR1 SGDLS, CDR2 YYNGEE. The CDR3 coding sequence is TGTGCCAGCAGCCCCCGGGACTTGTCCTACAATGAGCAGTTCTTC. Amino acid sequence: CASSPRDLSYNEQFF.

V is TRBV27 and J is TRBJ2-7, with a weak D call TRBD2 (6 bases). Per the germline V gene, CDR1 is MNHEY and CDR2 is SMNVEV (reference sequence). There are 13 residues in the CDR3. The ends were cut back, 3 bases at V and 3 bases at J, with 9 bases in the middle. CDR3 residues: CASSLTSYYEQYF. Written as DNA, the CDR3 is TGTGCCAGCAGTTTGACTAGTTACTACGAGCAGTACTTC.

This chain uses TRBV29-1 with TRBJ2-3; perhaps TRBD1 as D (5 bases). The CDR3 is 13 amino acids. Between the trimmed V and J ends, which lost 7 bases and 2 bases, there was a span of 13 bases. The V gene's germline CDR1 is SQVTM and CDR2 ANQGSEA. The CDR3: CSAQGESTDTQYF. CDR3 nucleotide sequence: TGCAGCGCTCAGGGTGAATCCACAGATACGCAGTATTTT.

The CDR3 DNA reads as TGTGCCAGCAGTTTAGGGCTAGCGGGGGTGGAGACCCAGTACTTC. Protein: CASSLGLAGVETQYF. The chain recombines TRBV28 with TRBJ2-5; 10 bases are a match to TRBD2. This CDR3 spans 15 amino acids. CDR1 is MDHEN and CDR2 is SYDVKM in the germline V gene. The V gene end was trimmed by 2 bases and the J gene end by 5 bases; junction bases not matched to a gene: 5.

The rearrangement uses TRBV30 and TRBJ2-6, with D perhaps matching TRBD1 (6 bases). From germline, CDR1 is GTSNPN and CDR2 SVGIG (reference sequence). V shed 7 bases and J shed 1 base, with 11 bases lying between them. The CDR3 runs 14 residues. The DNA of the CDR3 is TGTGCCTACAAAGGGGGTTCTGGGGCCAACGTCCTGACTTTC. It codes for CAYKGGSGANVLTF.

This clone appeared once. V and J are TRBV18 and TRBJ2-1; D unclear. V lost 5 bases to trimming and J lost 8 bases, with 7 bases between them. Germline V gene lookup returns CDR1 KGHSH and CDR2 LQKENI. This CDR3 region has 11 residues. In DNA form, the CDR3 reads TGTGCCAGCTCATACATCGATGAGCAGTTCTTC. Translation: CASSYIDEQFF. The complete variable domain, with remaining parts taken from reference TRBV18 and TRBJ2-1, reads NAGVMQNPRHLVRRRGQEARLRCSPMKGHSHVYWYRQLPEEGLKFMVYLQKENIIDESGMPKERFSAEFPKEGPSILRIQQVVRGDSAAYFCASSYIDEQFFGPGTRLTVL.

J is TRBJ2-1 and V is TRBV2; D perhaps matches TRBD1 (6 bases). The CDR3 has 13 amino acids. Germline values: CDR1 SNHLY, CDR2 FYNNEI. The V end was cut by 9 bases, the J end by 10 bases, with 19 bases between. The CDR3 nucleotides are TGTGCCAGGTCCAAAACAGGGAGTCGGGAGCAGTTCTTC. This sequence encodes CARSKTGSREQFF.

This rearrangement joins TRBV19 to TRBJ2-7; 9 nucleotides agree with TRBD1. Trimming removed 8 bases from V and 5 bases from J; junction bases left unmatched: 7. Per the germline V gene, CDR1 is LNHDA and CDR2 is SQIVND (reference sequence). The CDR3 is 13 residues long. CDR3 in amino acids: CASSIGTGNEQYF. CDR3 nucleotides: TGTGCCAGTTCGATCGGGACAGGGAACGAGCAGTACTTC.

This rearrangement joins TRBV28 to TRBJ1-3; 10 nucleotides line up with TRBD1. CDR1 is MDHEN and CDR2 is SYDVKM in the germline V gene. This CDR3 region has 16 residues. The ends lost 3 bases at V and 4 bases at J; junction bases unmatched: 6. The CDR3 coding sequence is TGTGCCAGCAGTTTGGGACAGGGGACGATGGGAAACACCATATATTTT. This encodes CASSLGQGTMGNTIYF. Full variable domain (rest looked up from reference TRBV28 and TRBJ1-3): DVKVTQSSRYLVKRTGEKVFLECVQDMDHENMFWYRQDPGLGLRLIYFSYDVKMKEKGDIPEGYSVSREKKERFSLILESASTNQTSMYLCASSLGQGTMGNTIYFGEGSWLTVV.

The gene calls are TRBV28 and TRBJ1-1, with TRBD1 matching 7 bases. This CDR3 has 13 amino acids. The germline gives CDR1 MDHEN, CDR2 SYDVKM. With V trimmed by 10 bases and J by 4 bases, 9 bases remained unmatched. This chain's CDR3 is CATDRAEGTEAFF. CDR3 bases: TGTGCCACAGACAGGGCGGAAGGCACTGAAGCTTTCTTT.

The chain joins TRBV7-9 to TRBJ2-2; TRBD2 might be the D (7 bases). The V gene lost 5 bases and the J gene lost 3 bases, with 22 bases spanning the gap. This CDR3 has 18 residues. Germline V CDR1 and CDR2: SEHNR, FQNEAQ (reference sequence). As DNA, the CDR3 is TGTGCCAGCAGCCCTCGGTGGCGGGGGCCCCTATACACCGGGGAGCTGTTTTTT. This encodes CASSPRWRGPLYTGELFF.

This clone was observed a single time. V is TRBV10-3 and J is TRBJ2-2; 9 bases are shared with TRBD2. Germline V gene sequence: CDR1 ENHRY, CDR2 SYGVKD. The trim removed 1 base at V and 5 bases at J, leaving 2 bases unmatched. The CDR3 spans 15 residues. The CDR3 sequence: CAISEWLAGTGELFF. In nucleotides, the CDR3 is TGTGCCATCAGTGAGTGGCTAGCGGGAACCGGGGAGCTGTTTTTT.

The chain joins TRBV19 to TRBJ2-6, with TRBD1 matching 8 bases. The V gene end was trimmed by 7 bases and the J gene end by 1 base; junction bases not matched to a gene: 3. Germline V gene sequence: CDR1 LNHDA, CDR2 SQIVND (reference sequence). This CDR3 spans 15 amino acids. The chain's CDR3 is CASTDRASGANVLTF. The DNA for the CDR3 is TGTGCCAGTACGGACAGGGCATCTGGGGCCAACGTCCTGACTTTC. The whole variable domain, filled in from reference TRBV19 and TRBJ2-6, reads DGGITQSPKYLFRKEGQNVTLSCEQNLNHDAMYWYRQDPGQGLRLIYYSQIVNDFQKGDIAEGYSVSREKKESFPLTVTSAQKNPTAFYLCASTDRASGANVLTFGAGSRLTVL.

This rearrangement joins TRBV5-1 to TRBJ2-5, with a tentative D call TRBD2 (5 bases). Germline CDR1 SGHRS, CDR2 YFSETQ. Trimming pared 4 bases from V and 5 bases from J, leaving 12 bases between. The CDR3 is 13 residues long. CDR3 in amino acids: CASSDPSGETQYF. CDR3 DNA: TGCGCCAGCAGCGATCCCTCGGGGGAGACCCAGTACTTC.

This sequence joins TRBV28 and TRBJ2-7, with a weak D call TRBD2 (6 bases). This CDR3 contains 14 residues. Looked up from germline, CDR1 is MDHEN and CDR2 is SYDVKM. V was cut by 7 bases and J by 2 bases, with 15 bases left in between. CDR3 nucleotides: TGTGCCAGCACCACCGCCGGGAGAGCCTACGAGCAGTACTTC. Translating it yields CASTTAGRAYEQYF.

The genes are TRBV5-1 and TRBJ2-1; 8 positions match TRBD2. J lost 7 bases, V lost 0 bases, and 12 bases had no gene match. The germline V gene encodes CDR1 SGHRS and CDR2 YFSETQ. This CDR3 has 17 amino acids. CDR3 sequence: CASSLGASGLSWNEQFF. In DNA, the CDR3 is TGCGCCAGCAGCTTGGGTGCTAGCGGGCTTAGTTGGAATGAGCAGTTCTTC.

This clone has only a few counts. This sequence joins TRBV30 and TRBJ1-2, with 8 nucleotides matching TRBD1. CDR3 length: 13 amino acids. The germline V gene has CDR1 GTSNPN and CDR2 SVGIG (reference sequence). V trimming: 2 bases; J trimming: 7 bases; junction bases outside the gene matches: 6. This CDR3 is CAWSSQGAVGYTF. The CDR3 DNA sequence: TGTGCCTGGAGTAGTCAGGGGGCGGTTGGCTACACCTTC.

CDR3 sequence: CASSFQDAGPSSYNEQFF. As DNA, the CDR3 is TGTGCCAGCAGCTTCCAAGATGCGGGGCCGAGCTCCTACAATGAGCAGTTCTTC. The chain recombines TRBV9 with TRBJ2-1, with a possible D match to TRBD2 (6 bases). V lost 4 bases, J lost 0 bases, and 20 bases lay in between. Germline V lookup: CDR1 SGDLS, CDR2 YYNGEE. This CDR3 has 18 amino acids.